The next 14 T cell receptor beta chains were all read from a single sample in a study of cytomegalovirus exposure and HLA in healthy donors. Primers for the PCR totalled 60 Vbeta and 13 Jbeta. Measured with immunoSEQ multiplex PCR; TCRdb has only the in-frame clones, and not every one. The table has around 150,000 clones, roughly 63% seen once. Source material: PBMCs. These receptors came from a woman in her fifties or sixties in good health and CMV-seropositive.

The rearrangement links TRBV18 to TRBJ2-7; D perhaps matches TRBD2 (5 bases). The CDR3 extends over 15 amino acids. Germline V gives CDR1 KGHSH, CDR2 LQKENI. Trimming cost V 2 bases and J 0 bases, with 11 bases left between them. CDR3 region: CASSPSSLGSYEQYF. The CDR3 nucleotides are TGTGCCAGCTCACCATCTAGCTTAGGCTCCTACGAGCAGTACTTC.

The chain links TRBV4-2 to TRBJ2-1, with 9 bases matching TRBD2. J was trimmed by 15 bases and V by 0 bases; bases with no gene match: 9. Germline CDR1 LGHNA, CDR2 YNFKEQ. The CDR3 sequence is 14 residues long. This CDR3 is CASSQDPAAGGGFF. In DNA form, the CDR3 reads TGTGCCAGCAGCCAAGATCCGGCAGCGGGAGGTGGGTTCTTC.

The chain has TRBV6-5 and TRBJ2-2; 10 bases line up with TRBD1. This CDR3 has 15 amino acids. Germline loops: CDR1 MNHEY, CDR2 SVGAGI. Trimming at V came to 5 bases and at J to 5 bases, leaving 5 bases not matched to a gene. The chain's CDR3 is CASSQRTGGTGELFF. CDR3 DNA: TGTGCCAGCAGTCAGCGGACAGGGGGTACCGGGGAGCTGTTTTTT.

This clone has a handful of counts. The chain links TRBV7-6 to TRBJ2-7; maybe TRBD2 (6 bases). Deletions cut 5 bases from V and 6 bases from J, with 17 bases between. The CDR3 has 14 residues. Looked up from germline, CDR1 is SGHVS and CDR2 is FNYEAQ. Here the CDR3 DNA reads TGTGCCAGCAGCCCAGCGAGCGGGCCTTCCGAGCAGTACTTC. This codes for CASSPASGPSEQYF.

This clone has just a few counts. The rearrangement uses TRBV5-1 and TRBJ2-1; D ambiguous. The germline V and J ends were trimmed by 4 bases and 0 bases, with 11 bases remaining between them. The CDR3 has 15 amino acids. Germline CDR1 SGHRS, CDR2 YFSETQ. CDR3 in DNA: TGCGCCAGCAGCAAAGACATCGGCTCCTACAATGAGCAGTTCTTC. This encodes CASSKDIGSYNEQFF.

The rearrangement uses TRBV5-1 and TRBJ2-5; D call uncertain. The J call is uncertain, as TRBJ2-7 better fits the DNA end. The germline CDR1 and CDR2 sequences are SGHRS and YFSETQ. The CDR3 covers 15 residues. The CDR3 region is CASSPLADTSYEQYF. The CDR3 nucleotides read TGCGCCAGCAGCCCCCTGGCAGACACCTCCTACGAGCAGTACTTC.

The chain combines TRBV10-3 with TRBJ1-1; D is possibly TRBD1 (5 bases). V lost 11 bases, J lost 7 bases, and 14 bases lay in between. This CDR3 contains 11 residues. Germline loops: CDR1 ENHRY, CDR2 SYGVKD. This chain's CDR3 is CAPGSDSEAFF. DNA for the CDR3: TGTGCCCCAGGATCAGACAGTGAAGCTTTCTTT.

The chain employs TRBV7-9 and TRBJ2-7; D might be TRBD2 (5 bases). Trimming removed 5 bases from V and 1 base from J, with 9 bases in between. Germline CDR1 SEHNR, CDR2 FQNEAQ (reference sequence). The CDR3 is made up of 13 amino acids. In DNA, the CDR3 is TGTGCCAGCAGCACACTAGTTTCCTACGAGCAGTACTTC. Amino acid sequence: CASSTLVSYEQYF.

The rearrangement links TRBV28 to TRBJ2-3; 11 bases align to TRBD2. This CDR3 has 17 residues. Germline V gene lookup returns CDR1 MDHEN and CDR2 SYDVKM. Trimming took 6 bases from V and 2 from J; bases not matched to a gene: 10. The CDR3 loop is CASRVAGGLRLTDTQYF. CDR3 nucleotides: TGTGCCAGCAGGGTAGCGGGAGGGCTACGCCTCACAGATACGCAGTATTTT.

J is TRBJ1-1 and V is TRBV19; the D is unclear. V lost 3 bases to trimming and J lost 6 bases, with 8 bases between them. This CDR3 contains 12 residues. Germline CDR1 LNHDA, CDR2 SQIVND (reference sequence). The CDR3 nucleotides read TGTGCCAGTAGTATGGGTCAGGCTGAAGCTTTCTTT. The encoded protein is CASSMGQAEAFF.

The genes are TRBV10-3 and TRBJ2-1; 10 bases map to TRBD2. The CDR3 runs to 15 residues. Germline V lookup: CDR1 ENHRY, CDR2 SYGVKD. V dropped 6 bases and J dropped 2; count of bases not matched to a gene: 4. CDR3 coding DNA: TGTGCCATCAGCCGGACTAGCGGTACCTACAATGAGCAGTTCTTC. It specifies CAISRTSGTYNEQFF.

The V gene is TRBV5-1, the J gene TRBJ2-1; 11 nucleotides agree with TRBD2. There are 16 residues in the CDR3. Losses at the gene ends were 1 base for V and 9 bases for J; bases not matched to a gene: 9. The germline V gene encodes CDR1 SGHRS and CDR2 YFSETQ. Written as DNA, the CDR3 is TGCGCCAGCAGCTTGTTGCTAGCGGGAGGAGGGGGTGAGCAGTTCTTC. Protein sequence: CASSLLLAGGGGEQFF.

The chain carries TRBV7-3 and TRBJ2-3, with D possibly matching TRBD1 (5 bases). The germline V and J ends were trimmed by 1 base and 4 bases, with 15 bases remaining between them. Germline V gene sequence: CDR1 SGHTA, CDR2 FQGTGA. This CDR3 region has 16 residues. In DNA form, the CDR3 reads TGTGCCAGCAGCTTAATGGGGCAAGGGGCTCCAGATACGCAGTATTTT. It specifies CASSLMGQGAPDTQYF.

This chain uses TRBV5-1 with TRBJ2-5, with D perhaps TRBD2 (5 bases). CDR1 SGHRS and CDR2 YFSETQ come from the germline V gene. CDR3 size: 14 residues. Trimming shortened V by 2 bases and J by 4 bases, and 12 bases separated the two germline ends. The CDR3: CASSFSGMGETQYF. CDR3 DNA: TGCGCCAGCAGCTTTTCGGGGATGGGAGAGACCCAGTACTTC.